These T cell receptor beta chains were read from a single sample in a study of T cell clonotyping in hematopoietic cell transplantation. Here immunoSEQ multiplex PCR was the method, and the copy in TCRdb shows in-frame clones only, minus some. Of approximately 16,000 clones listed, roughly 90% are singletons. Material: peripheral blood mononuclear cells. These receptors were taken from a man aged 45-60 years in good health. Some clones in this sample may be carry-over from other donors' samples. Each CDR3 is given with its conserved first and last residue. D genes are given only for firm matches.

.,TRBJ2-7,TRBV5-6,13,TGTGCCAGCAGCTTACTAGGGGCGTACGAGCAGTACTTC,CASSLLGAYEQYF
.,TRBJ1-2,TRBV5-6,13,TGTGCCAGCAGCCTAAGTGGGCCTGGTGGCTACACCTTC,CASSLSGPGGYTF
TRBD2,TRBJ2-1,TRBV7-2,15,TGTGCCAGCAGCCTCGGGACTAGCGGGGGCTATGAGCAGTTCTTC,CASSLGTSGGYEQFF
.,TRBJ1-6,TRBV7-3,15,TGTGCCAGCAGCTTAGATGGGGCGGTGGATTCACCCCTCCACTTT,CASSLDGAVDSPLHF
.,TRBJ2-7,TRBV7-2,14,TGTGCCAGCAGCTTTCCGACGGGGACCTACGAGCAGTACTTC,CASSFPTGTYEQYF
TRBD1,TRBJ1-2,TRBV9,14,TGTGCCAGCAGCCCCGGGACAGGGGGCTTTGGCTACACCTTC,CASSPGTGGFGYTF
TRBD1,TRBJ1-2,TRBV9,14,TGTGCCAGCAGCGTGGACAGGGGGCACGGTGGCTACACCTTC,CASSVDRGHGGYTF
TRBD1,TRBJ2-7,TRBV5-1,14,TGCGCCAGCAGCCATACAGGGGTAGGCTACGAGCAGTACTTC,CASSHTGVGYEQYF
.,TRBJ2-7,TRBV6-5,15,TGTGCCAGCAGTTACTCGGGGGATTCCTCCTACGAGCAGTACTTC,CASSYSGDSSYEQYF
TRBD1,TRBJ1-5,TRBV27,13,TGTGCCAGCAGTCCTGACAGGGATCAGCCCCAGCATTTT,CASSPDRDQPQHF
.,TRBJ1-4,TRBV5-6,15,TGTGCCAGCAGATCCCGGGGCAGGGGTCGGGAAAAACTGTTTTTT,CASRSRGRGREKLFF
TRBD1,TRBJ2-5,TRBV7-2,16,TGTGCCAGCAGCTCGAGGACAGGGGGTCGTCGAGAGACCCAGTACTTC,CASSSRTGGRRETQYF